A selection of T cell receptor beta chains follows, all from one sample in a study of metastatic and nonmetastatic thyroid tumors. TCRdb recomputed clones from the PCR reads via MiXCR. This table holds approximately 38,000 clones, roughly 27% found once. Sequencing was done on a sample of blood. The source is a female donor with papillary thyroid cancer or a benign thyroid nodule (not recorded which). Some clones in this sample may be carry-over from other donors' samples. The CDR3 runs from the conserved cysteine through the conserved F or W. Each record gives: J gene, clone size, D gene, V gene, CDR3 DNA, CDR3 protein. A D gene is named only where the DNA matches it firmly. The size field is filled for only some rows; it gives once, few, many or a size class.

TRBJ1-2 - - TRBV11-2 TGTGCCAGCAGCTCTGGCAGTGGCTATGGCTACACCTTC CASSSGSGYGYTF
TRBJ2-2 many TRBD2 TRBV7-6 TGTGCCAGCAGTCGTAGCGGGAATCGGGAGGAGCTGTTTTTT CASSRSGNREELFF
TRBJ1-2 many TRBD1 TRBV4-3 TGCGCCAGCAGCCCAAAGACAGGGGTTTTGGGCTACACCTTC CASSPKTGVLGYTF
TRBJ1-5 - - TRBV6-2/TRBV6-3 TGTGCCAGCAGTTACGCCTCAGGATATATCAATCAGCCCCAGCATTTT CASSYASGYINQPQHF
TRBJ1-1 many - TRBV7-2 TGTGCCAGCGCGAAGGACAGAATGAACACTGAAGCTTTCTTT CASAKDRMNTEAFF
TRBJ2-1 - - TRBV7-2 TGTGCCAGCTGTTACGCGAGCTCCTACAATGAGCAGTTCTTC CASCYASSYNEQFF
TRBJ2-7 few - TRBV28 TGTGCCAGCAAAAAGGGGTCCTACGAGCAGTACTTC CASKKGSYEQYF
TRBJ1-1 - - TRBV6-2/TRBV6-3 TGTGCCACCGGCCAGCTCCCGAACACTGAAGCTTTCTTT CATGQLPNTEAFF
TRBJ1-5 medium-sized TRBD1 TRBV28 TGTGCCAGCAGTCCCGGGGGCAGGGGGCCTGATCAGCCCCAGCATTTT CASSPGGRGPDQPQHF
TRBJ2-1 - - TRBV6-2/TRBV6-3 TGTGCCAGCAGTTACTCGATCGGTTTTAAGAAGGGTTGGTACAATGAGCAGTTCTTC CASSYSIGFKKGWYNEQFF
TRBJ2-7 few - TRBV12-3/TRBV12-4 TGTGCCAGCAGTTTTAGTGGAGGGAGCTACGAGCAGTACTTC CASSFSGGSYEQYF
TRBJ2-6 medium-sized - TRBV6-5 TGTGCCAGCAGTTACGAGTACTCTGGGGCCAACGTCCTGACTTTC CASSYEYSGANVLTF
TRBJ2-7 - TRBD1 TRBV20-1 TGCAGTGCTACCACCGGACAGGGGGCCTACGAGCAGTACTTC CSATTGQGAYEQYF
TRBJ2-7 once TRBD1 TRBV4-2 TGTGCCAGCATCCGAGACCGGGACAGGGTCTACGAGCAGTACTTC CASIRDRDRVYEQYF
TRBJ2-7 - - TRBV9 TGTGCTAGCAGCTCAAGGCAGGGCTCCTACGAGCAGTACTTC CASSSRQGSYEQYF
TRBJ2-4 many - TRBV27 TGTGCCAGCAGTTCGGACAGTAAAAACATTCAGTACTTC CASSSDSKNIQYF
TRBJ2-7 - TRBD2 TRBV5-1 TGCGCCAGCAGCCCCGGACTAGCGGGAGGCCTCTCCTACGAGCAGTACTTC CASSPGLAGGLSYEQYF
TRBJ1-6 few - TRBV27 TGTGCCAGCAGGCAGGGCGAGTTACCCCTCCACTTT CASRQGELPLHF
TRBJ2-2 many - TRBV7-9 TGTGCCAGCAGCTTAAGAAGTGCGAACACCGGGGAGCTGTTTTTT CASSLRSANTGELFF
TRBJ2-1 many - TRBV28 TGTGCCAGCAGTTATAATAGGTGGGGGGCTATAGGCTCCTACAATGAGCAGTTCTTC CASSYNRWGAIGSYNEQFF
TRBJ2-1 once - TRBV5-1 TGCGCCACCAAGACTTACCCCGCGGTTGGTTATGAGCAGTTCTTC CATKTYPAVGYEQFF
TRBJ2-1 - TRBD2 TRBV2 TGTGCCAGCAGTGCCGGGACTAGCGGGAGAACGGTCCACAATGAGCAGTTCTTT CASSAGTSGRTVHNEQFF
TRBJ1-1 many - TRBV7-3 TGTGCCAGCAGCTTAACGATGGCAGGGGTAGCCACTGAAGCTTTCTTT CASSLTMAGVATEAFF
TRBJ2-5 few - TRBV19 TGTGCCAGTAGTCCGTATTCCCGGGAGACCCAGTACTTC CASSPYSRETQYF
TRBJ2-4 many TRBD2 TRBV7-2 TGTGCCAGCAGCAGTAGCGGGAGTACGAACATTCAGTACTTC CASSSSGSTNIQYF
TRBJ1-1 - - TRBV9 TGTGCCAGCAGCGTAGAGGGGAACACTGAAGCTTTCTTT CASSVEGNTEAFF
TRBJ2-3 - TRBD2 TRBV20-1 TGCAGTGCTACATCTAGCGGGAGTATATCAGATACGCAGTATTTT CSATSSGSISDTQYF
TRBJ2-7 few TRBD2 TRBV6-1 TGTGCCAGCAGTCTCGGGGGGGGTAGCTCCTACGAGCAGTACTTC CASSLGGGSSYEQYF
TRBJ2-1 many TRBD2 TRBV6-1 TGTGCCAGCAGTGAATCGAGCGGGGGGCTTAGTGAGCAGTTCTTC CASSESSGGLSEQFF
TRBJ1-1 - - TRBV12-3/TRBV12-4 TGTGCCAGCAGCTACTTACAGGAGAACACTGAAGCTTTCTTT CASSYLQENTEAFF
TRBJ2-7 medium-sized - TRBV6-1 TGTGCCAGCAGCACAGAGGGGAGAAGGGCCGAGCAGTACTTC CASSTEGRRAEQYF
TRBJ2-1 few TRBD2 TRBV11-3 TGTGCCAGCAGCTCCACGGGGGGGGCCTACAATGAGCAGTTCTTC CASSSTGGAYNEQFF
TRBJ2-7 medium-sized - TRBV5-1 TGCGCCAGCAGCTTGGCCGATGAGAATTCCTACGAGCAGTACTTC CASSLADENSYEQYF
TRBJ2-1 - - TRBV7-8 TGTGCCAGCAGCAGAGGGTTTACGGGCCTTTCCTACAATGAGCAGTTCTTC CASSRGFTGLSYNEQFF
TRBJ1-2 - - TRBV6-1 TGTGCCAGCAGAAAACGGGTCTTC CASRKRVF
TRBJ1-2 many - TRBV20-1 TGCAGTGCTAGAGGGCCTGGCTATGGCTACACCTTC CSARGPGYGYTF
TRBJ2-2 few - TRBV6-4 TGTGCCAGCAGCCCACGGGGGTCGCGAACCGGGGAGCTTTTTTTT CASSPRGSRTGELFF
TRBJ2-7 medium-sized TRBD1 TRBV27 TGTGCCAGCAGTCTTACAGGGGGCTTACTCTCCTACGAGCAGTACTTC CASSLTGGLLSYEQYF
TRBJ2-2 - TRBD2 TRBV20-1 TGCCCCCCTGGCGGGGGTTTGTACCCCGGAGAGCTGTTTTTT CPPGGGLYPGELFF
TRBJ2-6 medium-sized - TRBV12-3/TRBV12-4 TGTGCCAGCAGTTTAAACTCTGGGGCCAACGTCCTGACTTTC CASSLNSGANVLTF
TRBJ2-2 - TRBD2 TRBV28 TGTGCCAGCATTAAGGGCGGGGGGGCCGGGACCGGGGAGCTGTTTTTT CASIKGGGAGTGELFF
TRBJ2-1 few TRBD2 TRBV6-1 TGTGCCAGCAGAACCCAAGCGGGAGGTCATTACAATGAGCAGTTCTTC CASRTQAGGHYNEQFF
TRBJ1-2 few TRBD1 TRBV12-3/TRBV12-4 TGTGCCAGCAGAGTGGACAGGGGGCAGTATGGCTACACCTTC CASRVDRGQYGYTF
TRBJ2-7 - - TRBV3-1 TGTGCCAGCAGCCAAGGCCGTTCTTCCTCCTACGAGCAGTACTTC CASSQGRSSSYEQYF
TRBJ2-7 medium-sized TRBD1 TRBV6-5 TGTGCCAGCAGTTACAGACAGGGGGCCCTGGGAATCGAGCAGTACTTC CASSYRQGALGIEQYF
TRBJ2-7 - TRBD2 TRBV11-2 TGTGCCAGCAGCTTATCAGCGACTAGCGGGATTTACGAGCAGTACTTC CASSLSATSGIYEQYF
TRBJ2-7 medium-sized TRBD2 TRBV28 TGTGCCAGCAGCCTGACGGGGGGGCTCGAGCAGTACTTC CASSLTGGLEQYF
TRBJ1-2 - TRBD1 TRBV2 TGTGCCAGCCTAGGGACAGAAGATGATGGCTACACCTTC CASLGTEDDGYTF
TRBJ2-7 few TRBD1 TRBV7-3 TGTGCCAGCAGCTTTATACAGGGGTCCTCTCTCTACGAGCAGTACTTC CASSFIQGSSLYEQYF
TRBJ2-1 - - TRBV11-2 TGTGCCAGCAGCTTAGATGGGGGCAATGAGCAGTTCTTC CASSLDGGNEQFF
TRBJ2-1 once - TRBV7-3 TGTGCCAGCATCTCCGCCAGTGACAATGAGCAGTTCTTC CASISASDNEQFF
TRBJ1-5 - - TRBV2 TGTGCCAGCAGTGAAAGCTGGAATCAGCCCCAGCATTTT CASSESWNQPQHF
TRBJ1-3 few - TRBV12-3/TRBV12-4 TGTGCCAGCAGCCTACAGGTTACGCTCTCTCGAAACACCATATATTTT CASSLQVTLSRNTIYF
TRBJ2-7 - - TRBV3-1 TGTGCCAGCAGCCAACCCCACAGGGGAGGGGACGAGCAGTACTTC CASSQPHRGGDEQYF